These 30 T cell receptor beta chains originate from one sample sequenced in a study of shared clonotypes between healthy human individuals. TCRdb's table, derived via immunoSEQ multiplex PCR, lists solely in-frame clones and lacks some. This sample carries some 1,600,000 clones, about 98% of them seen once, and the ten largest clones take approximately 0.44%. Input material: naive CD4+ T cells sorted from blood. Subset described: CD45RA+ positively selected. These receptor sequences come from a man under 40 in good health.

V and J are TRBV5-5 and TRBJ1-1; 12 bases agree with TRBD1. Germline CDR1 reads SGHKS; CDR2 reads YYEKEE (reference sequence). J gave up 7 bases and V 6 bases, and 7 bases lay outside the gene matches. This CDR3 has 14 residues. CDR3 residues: CASTGTGGSSEAFF. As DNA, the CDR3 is TGTGCCAGCACCGGGACAGGGGGCTCCAGTGAAGCTTTCTTT.

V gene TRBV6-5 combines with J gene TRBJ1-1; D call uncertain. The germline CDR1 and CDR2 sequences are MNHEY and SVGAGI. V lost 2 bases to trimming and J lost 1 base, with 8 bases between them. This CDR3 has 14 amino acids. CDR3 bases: TGTGCCAGCAGTTACCTCGCAGAGAACACTGAAGCTTTCTTT. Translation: CASSYLAENTEAFF.

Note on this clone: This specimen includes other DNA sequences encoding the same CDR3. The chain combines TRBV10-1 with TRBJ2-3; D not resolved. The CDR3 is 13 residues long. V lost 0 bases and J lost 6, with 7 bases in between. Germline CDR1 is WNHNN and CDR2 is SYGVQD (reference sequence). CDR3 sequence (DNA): TGCGCCAGCAGTGAGTCGGGCCGGGATACGCAGTATTTT. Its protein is CASSESGRDTQYF.

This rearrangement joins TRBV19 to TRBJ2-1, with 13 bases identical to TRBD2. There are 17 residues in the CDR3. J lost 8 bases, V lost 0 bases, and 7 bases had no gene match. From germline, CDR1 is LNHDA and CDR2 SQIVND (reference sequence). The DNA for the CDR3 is TGTGCCAGTAGTATAGATCTTTGGACTAGCGGGAGTTATGAGCAGTTCTTC. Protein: CASSIDLWTSGSYEQFF.

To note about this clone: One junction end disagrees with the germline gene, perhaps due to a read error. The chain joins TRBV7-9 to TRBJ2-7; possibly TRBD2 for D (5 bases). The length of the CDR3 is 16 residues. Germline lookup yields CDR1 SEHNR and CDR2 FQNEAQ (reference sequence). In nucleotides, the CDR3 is TGTGCCAGCAGCATAGCCGGCCAGCGGTCCTCCTACGAGCAGTACTTC. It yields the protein CASSIAGQRSSYEQYF.

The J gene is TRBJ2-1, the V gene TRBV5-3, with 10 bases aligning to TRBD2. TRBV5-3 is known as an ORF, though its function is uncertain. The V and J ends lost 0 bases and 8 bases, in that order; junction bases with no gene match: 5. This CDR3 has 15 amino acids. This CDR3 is CARSLGLAGVYEQFF. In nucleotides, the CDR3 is TGTGCCAGAAGCTTGGGGCTAGCGGGAGTCTATGAGCAGTTCTTC.

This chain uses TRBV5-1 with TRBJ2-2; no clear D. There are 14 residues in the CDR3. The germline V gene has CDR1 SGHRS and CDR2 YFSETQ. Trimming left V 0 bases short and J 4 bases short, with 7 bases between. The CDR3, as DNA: TGCGCCAGCAGCTTGGAGGGTAGCACCGGGGAGCTGTTTTTT. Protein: CASSLEGSTGELFF.

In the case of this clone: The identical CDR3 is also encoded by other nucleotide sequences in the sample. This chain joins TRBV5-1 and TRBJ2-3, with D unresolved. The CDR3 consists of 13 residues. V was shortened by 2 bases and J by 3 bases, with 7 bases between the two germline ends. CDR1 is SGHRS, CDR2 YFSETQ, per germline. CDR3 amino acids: CASSFGPTDTQYF. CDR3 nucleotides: TGCGCCAGCAGCTTCGGACCGACAGATACGCAGTATTTT.

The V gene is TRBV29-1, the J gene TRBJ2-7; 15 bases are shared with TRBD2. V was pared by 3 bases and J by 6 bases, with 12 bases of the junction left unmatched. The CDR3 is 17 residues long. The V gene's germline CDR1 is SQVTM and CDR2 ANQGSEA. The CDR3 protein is CSVEAGTSGRKTSEQYF. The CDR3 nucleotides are TGCAGCGTTGAGGCCGGGACTAGCGGGAGGAAAACCTCCGAGCAGTACTTC.

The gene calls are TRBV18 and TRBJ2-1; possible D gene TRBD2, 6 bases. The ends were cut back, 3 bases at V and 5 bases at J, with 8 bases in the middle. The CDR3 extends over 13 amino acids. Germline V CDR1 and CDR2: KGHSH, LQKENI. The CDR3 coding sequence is TGTGCCAGCTCACCCGGGACTGACAATGAGCAGTTCTTC. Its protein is CASSPGTDNEQFF.

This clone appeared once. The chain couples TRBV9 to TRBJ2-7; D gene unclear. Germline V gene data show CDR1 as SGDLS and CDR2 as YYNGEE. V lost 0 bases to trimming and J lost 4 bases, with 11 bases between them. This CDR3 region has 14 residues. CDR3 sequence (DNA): TGTGCCAGCAGCGTAGGGGCCAAGGGATACGAGCAGTACTTC. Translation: CASSVGAKGYEQYF.

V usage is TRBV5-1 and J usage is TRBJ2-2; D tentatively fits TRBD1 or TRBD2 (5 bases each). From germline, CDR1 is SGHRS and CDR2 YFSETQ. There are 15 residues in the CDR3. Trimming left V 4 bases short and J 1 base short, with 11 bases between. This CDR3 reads CASSVGTLNTGELFF. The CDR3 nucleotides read TGCGCCAGCAGCGTCGGGACCCTGAACACCGGGGAGCTGTTTTTT.

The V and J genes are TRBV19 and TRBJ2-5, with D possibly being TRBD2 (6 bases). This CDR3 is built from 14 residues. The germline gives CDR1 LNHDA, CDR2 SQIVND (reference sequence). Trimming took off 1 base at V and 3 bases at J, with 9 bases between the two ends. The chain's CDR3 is CASSIVGGEETQYF. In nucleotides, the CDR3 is TGTGCCAGTAGTATAGTAGGAGGGGAAGAGACCCAGTACTTC.

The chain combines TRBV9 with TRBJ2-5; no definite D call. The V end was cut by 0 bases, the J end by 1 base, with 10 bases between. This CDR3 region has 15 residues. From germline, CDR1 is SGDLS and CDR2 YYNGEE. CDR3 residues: CASSVAPRLQETQYF. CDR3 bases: TGTGCCAGCAGCGTAGCTCCCAGGCTCCAAGAGACCCAGTACTTC.

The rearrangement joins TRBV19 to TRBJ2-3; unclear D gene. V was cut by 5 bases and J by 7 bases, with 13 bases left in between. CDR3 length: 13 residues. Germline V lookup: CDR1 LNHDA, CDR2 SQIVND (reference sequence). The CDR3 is CASSPNLVYTQYF. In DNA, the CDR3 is TGTGCCAGTAGTCCCAACTTAGTCTATACGCAGTATTTT.

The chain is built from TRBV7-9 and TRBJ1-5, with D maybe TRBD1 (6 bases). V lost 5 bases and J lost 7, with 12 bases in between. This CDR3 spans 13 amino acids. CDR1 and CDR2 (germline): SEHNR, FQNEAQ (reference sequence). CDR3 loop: CASSKTGTQPQHF. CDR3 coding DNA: TGTGCCAGCAGCAAGACAGGTACCCAGCCCCAGCATTTT.

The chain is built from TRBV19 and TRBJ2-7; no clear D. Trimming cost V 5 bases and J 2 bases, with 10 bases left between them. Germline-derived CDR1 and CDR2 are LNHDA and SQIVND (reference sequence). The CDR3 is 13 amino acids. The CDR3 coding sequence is TGTGCCAGTAGTCGACACGGACCCTACGAGCAGTACTTC. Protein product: CASSRHGPYEQYF.

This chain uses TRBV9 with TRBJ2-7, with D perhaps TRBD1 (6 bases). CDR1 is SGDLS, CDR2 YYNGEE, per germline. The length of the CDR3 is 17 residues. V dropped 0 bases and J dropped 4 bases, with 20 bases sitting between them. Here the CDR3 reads CASSVGGQPPYVYEQYF. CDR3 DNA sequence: TGTGCCAGCAGCGTAGGTGGACAGCCGCCGTACGTATACGAGCAGTACTTC.

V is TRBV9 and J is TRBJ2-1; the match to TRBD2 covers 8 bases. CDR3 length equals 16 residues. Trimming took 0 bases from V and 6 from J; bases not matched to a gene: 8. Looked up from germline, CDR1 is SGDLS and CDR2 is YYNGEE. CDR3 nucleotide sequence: TGTGCCAGCAGCGTAGATGGGACTAGGAACGTCAATGAGCAGTTCTTC. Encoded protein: CASSVDGTRNVNEQFF.

CDR3 in amino acids: CASSYSPRDVGNEQFF. CDR3 DNA: TGTGCCAGCAGTTACTCGCCCCGGGACGTAGGCAATGAGCAGTTCTTC. This chain uses TRBV6-6 with TRBJ2-1; D may correspond to TRBD1 or TRBD2 (5 bases each). V lost 0 bases and J lost 6, with 15 bases in between. CDR1 and CDR2 (germline): MNHNY, SVGAGI (reference sequence). The CDR3 has 16 amino acids.

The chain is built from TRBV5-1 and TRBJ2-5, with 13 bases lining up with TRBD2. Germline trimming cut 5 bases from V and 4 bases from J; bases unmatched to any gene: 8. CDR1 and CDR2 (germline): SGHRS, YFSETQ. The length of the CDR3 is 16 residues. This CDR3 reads CASRPTSGRPGETQYF. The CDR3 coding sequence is TGCGCCAGCAGACCGACTAGCGGGAGGCCCGGAGAGACCCAGTACTTC.

The CDR3 spells CASSHTKSQGFIYEQYF. CDR3 bases: TGCGCCAGCAGTCATACCAAATCACAGGGTTTCATCTACGAGCAGTACTTC. The rearrangement joins TRBV5-1 to TRBJ2-7, with D perhaps matching TRBD1 (6 bases). This CDR3 is built from 17 residues. The ends were cut back, 5 bases at V and 3 bases at J, with 24 bases in the middle. Germline CDR1 is SGHRS and CDR2 is YFSETQ.

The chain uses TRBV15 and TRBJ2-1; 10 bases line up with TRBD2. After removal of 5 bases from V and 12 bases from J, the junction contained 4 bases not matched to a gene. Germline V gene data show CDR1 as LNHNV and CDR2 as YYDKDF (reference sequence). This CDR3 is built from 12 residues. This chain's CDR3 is CATSLAGVGQFF. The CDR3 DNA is TGTGCCACCAGCCTAGCGGGAGTTGGGCAGTTCTTC.

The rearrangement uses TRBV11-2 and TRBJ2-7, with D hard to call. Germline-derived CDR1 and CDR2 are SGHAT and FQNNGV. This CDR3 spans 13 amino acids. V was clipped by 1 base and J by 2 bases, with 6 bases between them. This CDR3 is CASSLVYTYEQYF. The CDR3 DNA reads TGTGCCAGCAGCTTAGTCTATACCTACGAGCAGTACTTC. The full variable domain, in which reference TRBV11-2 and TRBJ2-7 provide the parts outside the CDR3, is EAGVAQSPRYKIIEKRQSVAFWCNPISGHATLYWYQQILGQGPKLLIQFQNNGVVDDSQLPKDRFSAERLKGVDSTLKIQPAKLEDSAVYLCASSLVYTYEQYFGPGTRLTVT.

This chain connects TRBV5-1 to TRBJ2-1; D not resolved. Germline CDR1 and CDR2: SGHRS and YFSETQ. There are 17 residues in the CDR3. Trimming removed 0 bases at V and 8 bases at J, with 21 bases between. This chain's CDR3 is CASSLVGSLHREDEQFF. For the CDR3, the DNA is TGCGCCAGCAGCTTGGTCGGGTCACTCCATCGAGAGGATGAGCAGTTCTTC.

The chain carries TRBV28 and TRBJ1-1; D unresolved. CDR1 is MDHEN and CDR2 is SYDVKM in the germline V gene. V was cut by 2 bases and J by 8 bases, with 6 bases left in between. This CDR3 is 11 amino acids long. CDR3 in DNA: TGTGCCAGCAGTTTAATTCCGGAAGCTTTCTTT. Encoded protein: CASSLIPEAFF.

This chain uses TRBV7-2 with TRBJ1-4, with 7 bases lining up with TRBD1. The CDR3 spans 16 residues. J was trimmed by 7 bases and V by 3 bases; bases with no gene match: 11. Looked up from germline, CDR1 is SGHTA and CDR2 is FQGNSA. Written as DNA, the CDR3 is TGTGCCAGCAGCTTTGAGACAGGGACGTGGGGTGAAAAACTGTTTTTT. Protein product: CASSFETGTWGEKLFF.

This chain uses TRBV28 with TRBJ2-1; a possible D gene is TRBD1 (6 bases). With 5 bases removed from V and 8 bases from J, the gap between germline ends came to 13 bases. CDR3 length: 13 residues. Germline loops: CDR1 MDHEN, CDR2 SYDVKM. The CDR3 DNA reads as TGTGCCAGCAGTCCCCAACAGGGTTATGAGCAGTTCTTC. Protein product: CASSPQQGYEQFF.

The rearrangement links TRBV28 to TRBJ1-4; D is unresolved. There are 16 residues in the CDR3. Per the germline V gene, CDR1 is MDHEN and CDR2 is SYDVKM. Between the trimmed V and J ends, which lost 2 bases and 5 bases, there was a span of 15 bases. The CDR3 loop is CASSLASALRNEKLFF. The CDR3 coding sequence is TGTGCCAGCAGTTTAGCGTCTGCTTTGAGGAATGAAAAACTGTTTTTT.

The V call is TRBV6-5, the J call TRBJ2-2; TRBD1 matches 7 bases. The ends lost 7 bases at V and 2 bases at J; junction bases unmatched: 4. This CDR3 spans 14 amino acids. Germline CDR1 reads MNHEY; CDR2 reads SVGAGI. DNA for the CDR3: TGTGCCAGCAAGGACAGGATAAACACCGGGGAGCTGTTTTTT. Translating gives CASKDRINTGELFF.